Detailed here is one T cell receptor (beta chain). Its specificity is not known. The entry originates in a study of post-analysis software for immune sequencing data. Study-wide results and limits: Roughly five TRBV segments, including TRBV5-6, TRBV5-1 and TRBV20-1, were more frequent in patients than controls.

Each TCR beta cDNA library carried unique molecular identifiers. TCRdb independently ran MiXCR on the PCR reads; one entry per CDR3 protein. This table has a few hundred thousand distinct CDR3 sequences, roughly 40% appearing once. This CDR3 comprises 16 residues. The V end lost 2 bases, the J end lost 6 bases, and 17 bases lay between the germline ends. The germline V gene has CDR1 SGDLS and CDR2 YYNGEE. Sequencing used blood. This receptor was identified in a girl aged 2-10 years with multiple sclerosis. V is TRBV9 and J is TRBJ2-2; D remains ambiguous. DNA for the CDR3: TGTGCCAGCAGCGTTAACCCGAGAGCCGCGTCCGGGGAGCTGTTTTTT. Amino acids: CASSVNPRAASGELFF.